The clone carrying this T cell receptor (beta chain) was seen once. The CDR3 extends over 16 amino acids. Germline-derived CDR1 and CDR2 are SGHAT and FQNNGV. V gave up 5 bases and J gave up 7 bases; unmatched junction bases: 12. The data derive from a study of metastatic and nonmetastatic thyroid tumors. Among the patients, none had received any treatment before thyroid surgery. With MiXCR, TCRdb reprocessed the PCR reads. The repertoire holds 37,000 or so clones, with about a sixth as singletons. The clonotype comes from a male donor with papillary thyroid cancer or a benign thyroid nodule (not recorded which). Some clones in this sample may be carry-over from other donors' samples. V is TRBV11-2 and J is TRBJ2-2, with 8 bases fitting TRBD2. Sequencing was done on a sample of blood. The CDR3 DNA is TGTGCCAGCAGCGCGACTAGACTAGCGCGGGGCGGGGAGCTGTTTTTT. This translates into CASSATRLARGGELFF.